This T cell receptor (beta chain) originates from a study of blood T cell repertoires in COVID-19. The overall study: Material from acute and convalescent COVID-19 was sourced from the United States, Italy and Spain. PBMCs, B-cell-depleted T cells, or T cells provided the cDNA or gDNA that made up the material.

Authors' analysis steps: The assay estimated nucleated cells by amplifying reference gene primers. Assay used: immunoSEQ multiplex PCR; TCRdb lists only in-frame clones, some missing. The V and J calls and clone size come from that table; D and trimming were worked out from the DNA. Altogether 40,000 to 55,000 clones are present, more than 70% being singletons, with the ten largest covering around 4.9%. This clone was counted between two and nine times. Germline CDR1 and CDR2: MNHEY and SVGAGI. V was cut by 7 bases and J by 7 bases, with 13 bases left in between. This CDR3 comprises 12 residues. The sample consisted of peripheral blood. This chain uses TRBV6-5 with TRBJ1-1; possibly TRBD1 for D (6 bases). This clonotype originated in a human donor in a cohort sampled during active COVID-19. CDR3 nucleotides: TGTGCCAGCACCACAGGGAGGGGTGAAGCTTTCTTT. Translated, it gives CASTTGRGEAFF.